This T cell receptor (beta chain) was profiled in a study of cytomegalovirus exposure and HLA in healthy donors. Study observations and caveats: Follow-up analysis later connected one missense variant in DCLRE1C with trimming of TCR beta V- and J-genes.

Researchers ran the PCR with 60 Vbeta and 13 Jbeta primers. The data were produced by immunoSEQ multiplex PCR, yet TCRdb's version contains in-frame clones alone and is incomplete. The data hold approximately 54,000 clones, with more than 70% observed a single time. A word on this clone: What it recognizes is unknown.

The ends were cut back, 0 bases at V and 11 bases at J, with 8 bases in the middle. The CDR3 extends over 12 amino acids. From germline, CDR1 is SGHAT and CDR2 FQNNGV. The sequence was obtained from a woman aged 18-29 years in good health and CMV-seronegative. Sequenced sample: PBMCs. This rearrangement joins TRBV11-2 to TRBJ1-3, with D unresolved. The CDR3, as DNA: TGTGCCAGCAGCTTAGATCTGGAGGCCATATATTTT. Translating it yields CASSLDLEAIYF.